These T cell receptor beta chains were read from a single sample in a study of blood T cell repertoires in COVID-19. Clones were read by immunoSEQ multiplex PCR, and TCRdb kept only the in-frame ones, dropping some. This sample has approximately 280,000 clones; about nine tenths occur once, and the top ten carry 1.9%. The sequenced sample consisted of PBMCs or T cells enriched from blood (not recorded which). The receptors come from a woman between 55 and 75 years old who had recovered from COVID-19. CDR3s include the opening cysteine and the closing phenylalanine or tryptophan. A D gene is named only where the DNA matches it firmly. Size values are once, few and many counts, or a class for expanded clones, and some rows have none.

CDR3,DNA,size,V,D,J
CATRRTGEANGELFF,TGTGCCACCAGGAGAACAGGGGAAGCGAACGGGGAGCTGTTTTTT,.,TRBV24-1,TRBD1,TRBJ2-2
CASSPGGAGVYEQYF,TGTGCCAGCAGCCCGGGGGGGGCAGGCGTCTACGAGCAGTACTTC,.,TRBV28,TRBD2,TRBJ2-7
CASSSGSNSGNTIYF,TGTGCCAGCAGCTCAGGATCCAACTCTGGAAACACCATATATTTT,.,TRBV7-9,.,TRBJ1-3
CASSSSWTSGNTIYF,TGTGCCAGCAGTTCCTCTTGGACATCTGGAAACACCATATATTTT,.,TRBV27,.,TRBJ1-3
CASRTGNTDTQYF,TGTGCCAGCAGGACAGGCAACACAGATACGCAGTATTTT,.,TRBV28,.,TRBJ2-3
CAWTPWGRGYEQYF,TGTGCCTGGACCCCCTGGGGCAGGGGATACGAGCAGTACTTC,.,TRBV30,.,TRBJ2-7
CATSGTGVYEQYF,TGTGCCACCTCCGGGACAGGGGTCTACGAGCAGTACTTC,.,TRBV7-9,TRBD1,TRBJ2-7
CASSLEGPGNQPQHF,TGTGCCAGCAGCTTGGAAGGGCCAGGGAATCAGCCCCAGCATTTT,.,TRBV5-5,.,TRBJ1-5
CASSDPTSGGEDEKLFF,TGTGCCAGCAGTGACCCGACCTCAGGGGGAGAGGATGAAAAACTGTTTTTT,.,TRBV6-4,TRBD1,TRBJ1-4
CASSLLSNQPQHF,TGTGCCAGCAGCCTTTTAAGCAATCAGCCCCAGCATTTT,.,TRBV7-2,.,TRBJ1-5
CASSPRTGGLMETQYF,TGTGCCAGCAGCCCGCGGACAGGGGGCCTAATGGAGACCCAGTACTTC,.,TRBV7-9,TRBD1,TRBJ2-5
CASSLDTWPAYEQYF,TGTGCCAGCAGCTTAGATACGTGGCCAGCCTACGAGCAGTACTTC,.,TRBV11-2,.,TRBJ2-7
CASSWGGNYGYTF,TGTGCCAGCAGTTGGGGAGGTAACTATGGCTACACCTTC,.,TRBV6-5,.,TRBJ1-2
CASSPRISLGNTIYF,TGTGCCAGCAGCCCGCGGATCAGCCTGGGAAACACCATATATTTT,.,TRBV5-8,.,TRBJ1-3
CASSMRGLGGSGHELFF,TGTGCCAGTAGTATGCGGGGCCTAGGTGGTTCTGGGCATGAGCTGTTTTTT,few,TRBV19,.,TRBJ2-2
CASGPSGRQGEQYF,TGCGCCAGCGGCCCTAGCGGGAGGCAGGGCGAGCAGTACTTC,.,TRBV5-1,TRBD2,TRBJ2-7
CASSLGGGNTEAFF,TGTGCCAGCAGCTTAGGAGGGGGGAACACTGAAGCTTTCTTT,.,TRBV7-6,.,TRBJ1-1
CASSLSGFKGGGYNEQFF,TGTGCCAGCAGTTTATCGGGCTTTAAGGGCGGGGGATACAATGAGCAGTTCTTC,.,TRBV28,TRBD2,TRBJ2-1
CASRLAPGSPEAFF,TGTGCCAGCAGACTAGCACCAGGTTCCCCTGAAGCTTTCTTT,.,TRBV11-2,.,TRBJ1-1
CASSERRYTDTQYF,TGTGCCAGCAGTGAAAGGCGGTACACAGATACGCAGTATTTT,.,TRBV2,.,TRBJ2-3
CASIPTPGQGSEQYF,TGTGCCAGCATCCCGACACCGGGACAGGGAAGCGAGCAGTACTTC,.,TRBV28,TRBD1,TRBJ2-7
CASGLDRGTGELFF,TGTGCTAGTGGTTTGGACAGGGGTACCGGGGAGCTGTTTTTT,.,TRBV12-5,TRBD1,TRBJ2-2
CASSQPRDRATLKAF,TGCGCCAGCAGTCAACCCCGGGACAGGGCCACCCTAAAGGCCTTC,.,TRBV23-1,TRBD1,TRBJ1-2
CASSEAAHGGGNSPLHF,TGTGCCAGCAGTGAAGCCGCCCATGGGGGAGGAAATTCACCCCTCCACTTT,.,TRBV2,.,TRBJ1-6
CSVGSRRIYEQYF,TGCAGCGTTGGGAGTCGCCGAATTTACGAGCAGTACTTC,.,TRBV29-1,.,TRBJ2-7
CASSETGTGTFQSNGYTF,TGTGCCAGCAGTGAGACCGGGACAGGGACCTTTCAGTCAAATGGCTACACCTTC,.,TRBV25-1,TRBD1,TRBJ1-2
CASSDIETQYF,TGTGCCAGCAGTGATATAGAGACCCAGTACTTC,.,TRBV2,.,TRBJ2-5